Shown below are 16 T cell receptor beta chains from a single sample sequenced in a study of T cell repertoires in cytomegalovirus infection. A single record per CDR3 protein comes from TCRdb applying MiXCR to the reads. Here the sample spans around 300,000 distinct CDR3 sequences, over 7.5% being singletons. The specimen sequenced was PBMCs. The receptors here all came from a human donor in good health (CMV status not recorded). Some clones in this sample may be carry-over from other donors' samples.

This clonotype was observed a handful of times. The chain recombines TRBV6-5 with TRBJ2-7, with 10 nucleotides matching TRBD1. The CDR3 runs 16 residues. After removal of 4 bases from V and 5 bases from J, the junction contained 11 bases not matched to a gene. Germline V gene data show CDR1 as MNHEY and CDR2 as SVGAGI. The CDR3 is CASSLTWGQGSHEQYF. The DNA for the CDR3 is TGTGCCAGCAGTTTAACCTGGGGACAGGGGTCCCACGAGCAGTACTTC.

The chain combines TRBV6-8 with TRBJ1-5; D is undetermined. CDR1 MNHGY and CDR2 SAAAGT come from the germline V gene. The CDR3 runs 15 residues. V gave up 6 bases and J gave up 3 bases, with 15 bases separating them. CDR3 bases: TGTGCCAGCAGACCCGACCCGGGAACCAATCAGCCCCAGCATTTT. Its translation is CASRPDPGTNQPQHF.

Many counts were recorded for this clonotype. The chain joins TRBV6-2 or TRBV6-3 to TRBJ1-5, with a possible D match to TRBD1 (6 bases). Trimming removed 2 bases at V and 5 bases at J, with 19 bases between. CDR1 is MNHEY, CDR2 SVGEGT, per germline. The CDR3 has 17 amino acids. This CDR3 is CASSYGSRGALDQPQHF. DNA of the CDR3: TGTGCCAGCAGTTACGGGAGTCGGGGGGCTCTCGATCAGCCCCAGCATTTT.

This clonotype was detected only a few times. The J gene is TRBJ2-7, the V gene TRBV3-1; D not certain. Germline lookup yields CDR1 LGHDT and CDR2 YNNKEL (reference sequence). V was pared by 3 bases and J by 2 bases, with 8 bases between. The CDR3 is 13 amino acids. The DNA for the CDR3 is TGTGCCAGCAGCCACCAAGTAGCCTACGAGCAGTACTTC. This codes for CASSHQVAYEQYF.

The chain recombines TRBV5-5 with TRBJ1-1; D possibly corresponds to TRBD1 (5 bases). V shed 1 base and J shed 5 bases, with 9 bases lying between them. This CDR3 is 13 amino acids long. Germline V gene sequence: CDR1 SGHKS, CDR2 YYEKEE (reference sequence). DNA of the CDR3: TGTGCCAGCAGCTTGTCGGGACGGACTGAAGCTTTCTTT. Translated: CASSLSGRTEAFF.

This clonotype was seen more than once but under ten times. The chain employs TRBV4-3 and TRBJ2-1; 9 nucleotides agree with TRBD1. V was pared by 3 bases and J by 1 base, with 7 bases of the junction left unmatched. Per germline, CDR1 LGHNA and CDR2 YSLEER. The CDR3 is 17 residues long. The CDR3 DNA sequence: TGCGCCAGCAGCCAGCAGGACAGGGGAGGGTCCTACAATGAGCAGTTCTTC. Protein: CASSQQDRGGSYNEQFF.

This clonotype was seen at least ten times. The chain links TRBV7-2 to TRBJ1-1; 11 bases map to TRBD1. There are 15 residues in the CDR3. J was trimmed by 6 bases and V by 1 base; bases with no gene match: 4. From germline, CDR1 is SGHTA and CDR2 FQGNSA. This CDR3 is CASSLVWTGGAEAFF. The CDR3 bases are TGTGCCAGCAGCTTAGTCTGGACAGGGGGCGCTGAAGCTTTCTTT.

This clonotype was counted many times. J is TRBJ2-5 and V is TRBV7-6; 8 bases fit TRBD2. Losses at the gene ends were 2 bases for V and 5 bases for J; bases not matched to a gene: 10. CDR3 length: 16 amino acids. Germline loops: CDR1 SGHVS, CDR2 FNYEAQ. The CDR3 region has the DNA TGTGCCAGCAGCTTACGAACCGCGGGGGGCCGGGAGACCCAGTACTTC. As protein: CASSLRTAGGRETQYF.

Many counts were recorded for this clonotype. J is TRBJ2-5 and V is TRBV7-9, with D possibly TRBD1 on 6 matching bases. In germline, CDR1 is SEHNR, CDR2 FQNEAQ (reference sequence). The CDR3 sequence is 15 residues long. Trimming cost V 3 bases and J 2 bases, with 13 bases left between them. CDR3 region: CASSFQQGPQETQYF. CDR3 in DNA: TGTGCCAGCAGCTTCCAACAGGGACCACAAGAGACCCAGTACTTC. The complete variable domain, with remaining parts taken from reference TRBV7-9 and TRBJ2-5, reads DTGVSQNPRHKITKRGQNVTFRCDPISEHNRLYWYRQTLGQGPEFLTYFQNEAQLEKSRLLSDRFSAERPKGSFSTLEIQRTEQGDSAMYLCASSFQQGPQETQYFGPGTRLLVL.

This clonotype came up many times. The chain joins TRBV6-2 or TRBV6-3 to TRBJ1-1; possible D gene TRBD1, 6 bases. With 6 bases removed from V and 10 bases from J, the gap between germline ends came to 18 bases. Germline V gene data show CDR1 as MNHEY and CDR2 as SVGEGT. The CDR3 has 13 residues. CDR3 coding DNA: TGTGCCAGCAGCCAGGACAGCACAAGGGGAGCTTTCTTT. Its protein product is CASSQDSTRGAFF.

As to this clonotype: One end of the junction fails to match germline, which may point to a read error. The chain combines TRBV28 with TRBJ2-7; possibly TRBD1 or TRBD2 for D (5 bases each). The CDR3 has 15 amino acids. CDR1 is MDHEN, CDR2 SYDVKM, per germline. The CDR3 coding sequence is TGTGCCAGCAGCCCGGCAGGGACCGGGGCCTACGAGAAGTACTTC. Encoded protein: CASSPAGTGAYEKYF.

This clonotype was seen repeatedly, ten times or more. The chain couples TRBV7-2 to TRBJ2-3, with 10 bases lining up with TRBD2. The CDR3 is 16 residues long. The V and J ends lost 1 base and 5 bases, in that order; junction bases with no gene match: 6. Germline V gene sequence: CDR1 SGHTA, CDR2 FQGNSA. DNA for the CDR3: TGTGCCAGCAGCTTAGGAAAAGCGGGGGGGCAAGATACGCAGTATTTT. It codes for CASSLGKAGGQDTQYF. The full variable domain, rest sourced from reference TRBV7-2 and TRBJ2-3, is GAGVSQSPSNKVTEKGKDVELRCDPISGHTALYWYRQSLGQGLEFLIYFQGNSAPDKSGLPSDRFSAERTGGSVSTLTIQRTQQEDSAVYLCASSLGKAGGQDTQYFGPGTRLTVL.

The chain joins TRBV7-3 to TRBJ1-1; D remains ambiguous. CDR3 size: 14 residues. The germline V gene has CDR1 SGHTA and CDR2 FQGTGA. The germline V and J ends were trimmed by 5 bases and 6 bases, with 16 bases remaining between them. CDR3 in DNA: TGTGCCAGCAGCGTGAACGGCGTGTGGGCTGAAGCTTTCTTT. Translating it yields CASSVNGVWAEAFF.

The rearrangement uses TRBV20-1 and TRBJ1-4; D remains ambiguous. With 5 bases removed from V and 6 bases from J, the gap between germline ends came to 7 bases. Germline V gene lookup returns CDR1 DFQATT and CDR2 SNEGSKA (reference sequence). There are 11 residues in the CDR3. The CDR3 DNA is TGCAGTGCTGGACTGGATGAAAAACTGTTTTTT. Protein product: CSAGLDEKLFF.

With regard to this clonotype: Being one base from a much bigger clone, this may be a read error. The chain uses TRBV28 and TRBJ2-1; no clear D gene. Looked up from germline, CDR1 is MDHEN and CDR2 is SYDVKM. This CDR3 is 16 amino acids long. CDR3 loop: CANSPPGPSSYNEQFF. The CDR3 region has the DNA TGTGCCAACAGTCCCCCCGGACCGAGCTCCTACAATGAGCAGTTCTTC.

This clonotype was seen more than once but under ten times. The J gene is TRBJ2-7, the V gene TRBV6-5, with 8 bases aligning to TRBD1. CDR3 length: 15 residues. V shed 7 bases and J 1 base; nucleotides not matched to a gene: 9. Germline CDR1 and CDR2: MNHEY and SVGAGI. In nucleotides, the CDR3 is TGTGCCAGCACCCCTACCGGGGACAGGTCCTACGAGCAGTACTTC. Its protein product is CASTPTGDRSYEQYF.